This T cell receptor beta chain originates from a study of shared clonotypes between healthy human individuals. V was clipped by 4 bases and J by 5 bases; unmatched bases: 8. There are 15 residues in the CDR3. Germline loops: CDR1 SNHLY, CDR2 FYNNEI. The genomic DNA of each subset was split evenly across several immunoSEQ plates. In the authors' workflow: ImmunoSEQ only sent back junction sequences with no quality scores, so filtering was done differently. TCRdb keeps only in-frame clones here, not all; method: immunoSEQ multiplex PCR. That table supplies the V and J calls and clone size; D and trimming were determined from the DNA. The table records 2 million to 2.5 million clones, more than 90% of them present only once. This clone was picked up one time. Its antigen is unknown. Study outcomes and limitations: Lower generation probabilities were found for non-shared clonotypes than for those shared by all four donors.

Sequenced input: naive CD4+ T cells sorted from blood. Subset indicated: CD45RA+ positively selected. The sequence derives from a man aged 18 to 30 in good health. The chain recombines TRBV2 with TRBJ1-5, with 7 bases that match TRBD1. The CDR3 reads CASSGGQLVHQPQHF. CDR3 bases: TGTGCCAGCAGTGGGGGACAGCTTGTCCATCAGCCCCAGCATTTT.